Following are 12 T cell receptor beta chains from one sample sequenced in a study of T cells in localized non-small cell lung cancer. Generated by immunoSEQ multiplex PCR, the TCRdb table keeps only in-frame clones and is missing some. Here the sample spans 4,200 or so clones, around 25% being singletons. Sequences were derived from lung tumor tissue, sampled before any cancer treatment. These receptors came from a male donor aged 60 or over with stage I lung adenocarcinoma.

This chain connects TRBV6-8 to TRBJ1-3, with TRBD1 matching over 7 bases. CDR3 length: 17 amino acids. Germline V gives CDR1 MNHGY, CDR2 SAAAGT. V shed 6 bases and J 1 base; nucleotides not matched to a gene: 12. CDR3 sequence: CASSRGTATSSGNTIYF. CDR3 sequence (DNA): TGTGCCAGCAGCCGCGGGACAGCAACTTCTTCTGGAAACACCATATATTTT.

V gene TRBV12-5 combines with J gene TRBJ1-4; D gene unclear. This CDR3 region has 12 residues. V was cut by 6 bases and J by 1 base, with 3 bases left in between. Germline CDR1 and CDR2: LGHNT and FRNRAP. The CDR3 region has the DNA TGTGCTAGTGGGAAAACTAATGAAAAACTGTTTTTT. Translated: CASGKTNEKLFF.

This clone is medium-sized by share. The chain is built from TRBV11-3 and TRBJ1-2; D is ambiguous. The V end lost 0 bases, the J end lost 5 bases, and 10 bases lay between the germline ends. The CDR3 spans 14 residues. The germline V gene has CDR1 SGHNT and CDR2 YENEEA. CDR3 DNA sequence: TGTGCCAGCAGCTTAGACACCGAGAGGTATGGCTACACCTTC. This translates into CASSLDTERYGYTF.

The V gene is TRBV12-5, the J gene TRBJ1-1; no reliable D call. CDR1 LGHNT and CDR2 FRNRAP come from the germline V gene. The CDR3 extends over 12 amino acids. V was clipped by 9 bases and J by 4 bases, with 12 bases between them. The CDR3 DNA reads TGTGCTAGCACGACGGGCGTCACTGAAGCTTTCTTT. It specifies CASTTGVTEAFF.

A few counts support this clone. CDR3 loop: CASSQNYGYTF. CDR3 nucleotides: TGTGCCAGCAGCCAGAACTATGGCTACACCTTC. The chain has TRBV16 and TRBJ1-2, with D hard to call. Germline values: CDR1 KGHSY, CDR2 FQNENV. Trimming removed 3 bases at V and 2 bases at J, with 1 base between. The CDR3 extends over 11 amino acids.

This clone was seen repeatedly, ten times or more. The rearrangement links TRBV11-3 to TRBJ2-7; 10 bases fit TRBD2. V was clipped by 5 bases and J by 2 bases; unmatched bases: 6. The CDR3 contains 15 residues. Germline V gives CDR1 SGHNT, CDR2 YENEEA. CDR3: CASSPGTSVTYEQYF. CDR3 DNA: TGTGCCAGCAGCCCTGGGACTAGCGTAACCTACGAGCAGTACTTC.

V is TRBV9 and J is TRBJ2-3; no clear D. This CDR3 spans 12 amino acids. Germline V gene data show CDR1 as SGDLS and CDR2 as YYNGEE. V lost 6 bases and J lost 6, with 11 bases in between. Here the CDR3 DNA reads TGTGCCAGCATTGGGTCTGTGGATACGCAGTATTTT. Its protein is CASIGSVDTQYF.

This clone was seen a handful of times. The chain is built from TRBV11-3 and TRBJ2-3, with 13 bases aligning to TRBD2. Per the germline V gene, CDR1 is SGHNT and CDR2 is YENEEA. V shed 5 bases, J shed 4 bases, and the junction held 6 bases outside the gene matches. The CDR3 consists of 16 residues. The CDR3 is CASSRTSGGLPDTQYF. Here the CDR3 DNA reads TGTGCCAGCAGCCGGACTAGCGGGGGACTTCCAGATACGCAGTATTTT.

The V and J genes are TRBV11-3 and TRBJ1-2, with D perhaps TRBD1 (5 bases). Trimming pared 3 bases from V and 4 bases from J, leaving 12 bases between. Germline V gene data show CDR1 as SGHNT and CDR2 as YENEEA. This CDR3 is built from 14 residues. Written as DNA, the CDR3 is TGTGCCAGCAGCTTGGACACACGGGGCTATGGCTACACCTTC. Translating it yields CASSLDTRGYGYTF.

The chain joins TRBV15 to TRBJ1-2; 7 nucleotides match TRBD1. The CDR3 consists of 15 residues. V dropped 5 bases and J dropped 5; count of bases not matched to a gene: 11. CDR1 and CDR2 from the germline V gene are LNHNV and YYDKDF (reference sequence). CDR3: CATSPFRGVGYGYTF. The CDR3 DNA sequence: TGTGCCACCAGCCCTTTCAGGGGGGTCGGATATGGCTACACCTTC.

This clone has just a few counts. The CDR3 DNA sequence: TGTGCCTCCCAAGCGGGCGTTTCCTACAATGAGCAGTTCTTC. Amino acids: CASQAGVSYNEQFF. The rearrangement joins TRBV30 to TRBJ2-1, with D maybe TRBD2 (6 bases). Germline values: CDR1 GTSNPN, CDR2 SVGIG (reference sequence). This CDR3 spans 14 amino acids. The V gene lost 7 bases and the J gene lost 1 base, with 14 bases spanning the gap.

This clone was detected only a few times. CDR3 nucleotides: TGTGCCTGGAGTCGGGGGAAGGTCACTGAAGCTTTCTTT. Residues: CAWSRGKVTEAFF. This chain links TRBV30 with TRBJ1-1, with D possibly being TRBD1 (5 bases). Germline V lookup: CDR1 GTSNPN, CDR2 SVGIG (reference sequence). V gave up 2 bases and J gave up 4 bases, with 11 bases separating them. This CDR3 has 13 amino acids.